These T cell receptor beta chains were read from a single sample in a study of blood T cell repertoires in COVID-19. Sequencing was performed with immunoSEQ multiplex PCR; in TCRdb, only in-frame clones are kept and a portion is missing. The table records 83,000 or so clones, roughly three quarters of them present only once. Sequencing was performed on peripheral blood. These receptors all come from a woman of 80 years or more with acute or convalescent COVID-19. CDR3s include the opening cysteine and the closing phenylalanine or tryptophan. Each record gives: V gene, J gene, clone size, D gene, CDR3 DNA, CDR3 protein. The D gene is left open where the match is weak. Clone size appears in some rows only: once, few, many, or a class for an expanded clone.

TRBV14,TRBJ2-7,-,TRBD1,TGTGCCAGCAGCCCCTCAACCGGGACAGAGACCTACCACGAGCAGTACTTC,CASSPSTGTETYHEQYF
TRBV5-1,TRBJ2-4,-,-,TGCGCCAGCAGCTTGCAGTCCGGAGGGGACATTCAGTACTTC,CASSLQSGGDIQYF
TRBV28,TRBJ2-7,few,TRBD2,TGTGCCAGCATTTCGGAGGCGGGAGGTCGAAACGAGCAGTACTTC,CASISEAGGRNEQYF
TRBV7-9,TRBJ1-2,-,-,TGTGCCAGCAGCTCCGCCCACCGGCGGGAACAGAATGGCTACACCTTC,CASSSAHRREQNGYTF
TRBV4-3,TRBJ1-2,medium-sized,-,TGCGCCAGCAGCCAAGAAGGGACATCTAACTATGGCTACACCTTC,CASSQEGTSNYGYTF
TRBV5-1,TRBJ1-1,-,TRBD1,TGCGCCAGCAGCTTGGGACAGGGGGATTTGACTGAAGCTTTCTTT,CASSLGQGDLTEAFF
TRBV18,TRBJ1-2,-,TRBD1,TGTGCCAGCTCACCACCGGGACAGCCCTATGGCTACACCTTC,CASSPPGQPYGYTF
TRBV7-2,TRBJ2-7,-,TRBD1,TGTGCCAGCAGCTTAGAGATCGGGGACAGGATGGGTTCCTACGAGCAGTACTTC,CASSLEIGDRMGSYEQYF
TRBV6-5,TRBJ2-5,-,-,TGTGCCAGCAGCCCGCGGGGCGGCCTCCAAGAGACCCAGTACTTC,CASSPRGGLQETQYF
TRBV24-1,TRBJ2-2,-,-,TGTGCCACCAGTGATAATAGGTGGGCAGGGGACACCGGGGAGCTGTTTTTT,CATSDNRWAGDTGELFF
TRBV5-1,TRBJ2-3,-,TRBD2,TGCGCCAGCACGCTAGCGGGAGCCACAGATACGCAGTATTTT,CASTLAGATDTQYF
TRBV30,TRBJ1-6,few,TRBD1,TGTGCCTGGGACAGGGGTGAGCGGTCACCCCTCCACTTT,CAWDRGERSPLHF
TRBV7-2,TRBJ1-1,-,-,TGTGCCAGCAGCCCCCACGGGGACACTGAAGCTTTCTTT,CASSPHGDTEAFF
TRBV19,TRBJ2-2,few,TRBD2,TGTGCCAGTACTCCGGGACCGGGGGGAACCGGGGAGCTGTTTTTT,CASTPGPGGTGELFF
TRBV5-1,TRBJ2-2,-,-,TGCGCCAGCAGCCTAAACTGGAACACCGGGGAGCTGTTTTTT,CASSLNWNTGELFF
TRBV7-9,TRBJ2-5,-,TRBD1,TGTGCCAGCGCTTCGCTAGCGACAGGGGTCCAAGAGACCCAGTACTTC,CASASLATGVQETQYF
TRBV19,TRBJ1-4,-,-,TGTGCCAGTAGTTTCCAGATGACTGGGGAAAAACTGTTTTTT,CASSFQMTGEKLFF
TRBV2,TRBJ1-6,-,TRBD1,TGTGCCAGCAGGGAGGGACAGGGTGTTTCACCCCTCCACTTT,CASREGQGVSPLHF
TRBV12-3/TRBV12-4,TRBJ1-1,-,TRBD1,TGTGCCAGCAGTTTCGACAGGGTGGGGGAAGCTTTCTTT,CASSFDRVGEAFF
TRBV4-1,TRBJ2-5,-,TRBD2,TGCGCCAGCAGCCAAGAGAGGTACGCTAGCGGGGCAATCCAAGAGACCCAGTACTTC,CASSQERYASGAIQETQYF
TRBV4-3,TRBJ1-2,-,-,TGCGCCAGCAGCCAAGACGGGAACTATGGCTACACCTTC,CASSQDGNYGYTF
TRBV19,TRBJ1-5,once,TRBD1,TGTGCCAGTAGTACCCAGGGGGCGCCTGGTCAGCCCCAGCATTTT,CASSTQGAPGQPQHF
TRBV19,TRBJ2-2,-,TRBD2,TGTGCCAGTAGTATAGATCGGGGGGCCGGGGAGCTGTTTTTT,CASSIDRGAGELFF
TRBV9,TRBJ2-2,-,TRBD2,TGTGCCAGCAGCTTACTAGCGAGAGGCACCGGGGAGCTGTTTTTT,CASSLLARGTGELFF
TRBV11-1,TRBJ2-1,-,TRBD1,TGTGCCAGCAGCTTTCGGACAGGGGGCAACTATGAGCAGTTCTTC,CASSFRTGGNYEQFF
TRBV12-3/TRBV12-4,TRBJ1-2,-,-,TGTGCCAGCAGTTTTACAGGGCAATATGGCTACACCTTC,CASSFTGQYGYTF
TRBV30,TRBJ2-7,-,TRBD1,TGTGCCTGGAGCGAACAGGGGGCTCAAGAGCAGTACTTC,CAWSEQGAQEQYF
TRBV28,TRBJ2-7,-,-,TGTGCCAGCACCAGGACAGCCACCTACGAGCAGTACTTC,CASTRTATYEQYF
TRBV5-4,TRBJ2-3,-,-,TGTGCCAGCAGCTTGTGGGTAGCCCAGACCACAGATACGCAGTATTTT,CASSLWVAQTTDTQYF
TRBV28,TRBJ2-7,-,TRBD2,TGTGCCAGCAGCCCCGGGGGGAGCTCCTACGAGCAGTACTTC,CASSPGGSSYEQYF
TRBV7-2,TRBJ1-5,-,TRBD1,TGTGCCAGCAGCCTTCAGGGGGTGGGGTATCAGCCCCAGCATTTT,CASSLQGVGYQPQHF
TRBV7-2,TRBJ1-6,-,TRBD1,TGTGCCAGCCAGCCAAAGACAGGGTCGGATTCACCCCTCCACTTT,CASQPKTGSDSPLHF
TRBV7-3,TRBJ2-1,-,-,TGTGCCAGCAGCCATCAACGGGATGAGCAGTTCTTC,CASSHQRDEQFF
TRBV10-3,TRBJ2-5,-,TRBD1,TGTGCCATCAGTGTACAGGGGCAAGAGACCCAGTACTTC,CAISVQGQETQYF
TRBV10-3,TRBJ1-1,once,-,TGTGCCATCAGTGAGCAACTGATACAGGCGGCGAACACTGAAGCTTTCTTT,CAISEQLIQAANTEAFF
TRBV7-6,TRBJ2-5,many,TRBD1,TGTGCCAGCAGCCGTGACAGGGAAGAGACCCAGTACTTC,CASSRDREETQYF
TRBV27,TRBJ2-1,-,TRBD2,TGTGCCAGCAGGCTATTGGCCTACAGAAGGGGGCTAGCGGGGGGCCCACCTAATGAGCAGTTCTTC,CASRLLAYRRGLAGGPPNEQFF
TRBV10-3,TRBJ1-1,-,-,TGTGCCATCAGTGAGTCGGGGGCGCACCCCGCGAGCGCTTTCTTT,CAISESGAHPASAFF
TRBV7-7,TRBJ2-7,-,TRBD2,TGTGCTAGCAGCTTACGACTAAGCGGGAACTACGAGCAGTACTTC,CASSLRLSGNYEQYF
TRBV10-3,TRBJ2-3,-,TRBD1,TGTGCCATCAGGGCCGGGACAGGGGCGCCGGCTTCTAGCACAGATACGCAGTATTTT,CAIRAGTGAPASSTDTQYF
TRBV21-1,TRBJ2-5,-,-,TGTGCCAGCACCAAACCGGGACAGATGTACCAAGAGACCCAGTACTTC,CASTKPGQMYQETQYF
TRBV6-5,TRBJ1-2,-,-,TGTGCCAGCAGTTACTCGAGGCAGGGAGGGTGGGGCTACACCTTC,CASSYSRQGGWGYTF
TRBV30,TRBJ1-1,-,-,TGTGCCTGGAGTCGCAGCGCGAACACTGAAGCTTTCTTT,CAWSRSANTEAFF
TRBV7-8,TRBJ1-3,-,-,TGTGCCAGCAGCTTAGACGATCTGGCTGTCTCTGGAAACACCATATATTTT,CASSLDDLAVSGNTIYF
TRBV9,TRBJ2-2,-,-,TGTGCCAGCAGTGGAGCCGGGTCCGCGAACACCGGGGAGCTGTTTTTT,CASSGAGSANTGELFF
TRBV19,TRBJ2-7,-,-,TGTGCCAGTAGTATCCGGACAGGGAGGGGGTACGAGCAGTACTTC,CASSIRTGRGYEQYF
TRBV6-6,TRBJ1-5,-,-,TGTGCCAGCAGTTACCCCTCGCAGGGAAATCAGCCCCAGCATTTT,CASSYPSQGNQPQHF
TRBV27,TRBJ1-2,-,TRBD1,TGTGCCAGCAGCCGCAGCCACAGGGGGCAAGGCTATGGCTACACCTTC,CASSRSHRGQGYGYTF